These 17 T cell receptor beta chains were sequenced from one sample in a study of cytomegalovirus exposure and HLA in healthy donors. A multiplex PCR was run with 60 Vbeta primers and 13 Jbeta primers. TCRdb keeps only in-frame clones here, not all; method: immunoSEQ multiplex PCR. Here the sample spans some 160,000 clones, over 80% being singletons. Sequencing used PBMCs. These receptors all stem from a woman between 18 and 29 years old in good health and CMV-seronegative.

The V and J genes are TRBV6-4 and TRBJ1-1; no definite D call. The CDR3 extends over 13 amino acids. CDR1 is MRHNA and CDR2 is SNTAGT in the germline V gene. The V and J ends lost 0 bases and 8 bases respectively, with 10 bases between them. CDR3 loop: CASSDSEGGEAFF. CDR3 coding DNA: TGTGCCAGCAGTGACTCCGAGGGAGGCGAAGCTTTCTTT.

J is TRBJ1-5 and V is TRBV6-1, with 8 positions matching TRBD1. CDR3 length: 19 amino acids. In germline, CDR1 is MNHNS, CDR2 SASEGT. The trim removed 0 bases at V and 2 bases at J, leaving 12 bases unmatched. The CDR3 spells CASSEARIRGLRGNQPQHF. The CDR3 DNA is TGTGCCAGCAGTGAAGCCCGGATCAGGGGGCTTCGGGGCAATCAGCCCCAGCATTTT.

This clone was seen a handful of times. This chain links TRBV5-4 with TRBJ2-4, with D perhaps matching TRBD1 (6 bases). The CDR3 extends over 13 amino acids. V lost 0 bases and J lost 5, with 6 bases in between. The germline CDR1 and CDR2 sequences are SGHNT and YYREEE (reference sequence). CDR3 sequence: CASSLDRENIQYF. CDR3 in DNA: TGTGCCAGCAGCTTGGACAGGGAAAACATTCAGTACTTC.

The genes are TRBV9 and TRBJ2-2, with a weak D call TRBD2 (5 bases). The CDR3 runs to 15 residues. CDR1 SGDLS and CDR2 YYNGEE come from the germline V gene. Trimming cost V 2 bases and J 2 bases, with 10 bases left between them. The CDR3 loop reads CASSVGVLNTGELFF. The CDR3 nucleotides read TGTGCCAGCAGCGTCGGGGTTCTTAACACCGGGGAGCTGTTTTTT.

The CDR3 DNA is TGTGCCAGCAGGGGGGGACAGGGGTACACCGGGGAGCTGTTTTTT. This sequence encodes CASRGGQGYTGELFF. This rearrangement joins TRBV25-1 to TRBJ2-2; 10 bases map to TRBD1. With V trimmed by 6 bases and J by 3 bases, 4 bases remained unmatched. The CDR3 contains 15 residues. CDR1 is MGHDK, CDR2 SYGVNS, per germline. The variable domain in full, completed from reference TRBV25-1 and TRBJ2-2, reads EADIYQTPRYLVIGTGKKITLECSQTMGHDKMYWYQQDPGMELHLIHYSYGVNSTEKGDLSSESTVSRIRTEHFPLTLESARPSHTSQYLCASRGGQGYTGELFFGEGSRLTVL.

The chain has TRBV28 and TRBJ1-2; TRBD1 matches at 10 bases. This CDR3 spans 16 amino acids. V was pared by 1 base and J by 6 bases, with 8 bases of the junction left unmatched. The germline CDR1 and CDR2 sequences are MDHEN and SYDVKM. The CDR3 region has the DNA TGTGCCAGCAGTTTATCTCGGGACAGGGGAAGAAATGGCTACACCTTC. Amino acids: CASSLSRDRGRNGYTF.

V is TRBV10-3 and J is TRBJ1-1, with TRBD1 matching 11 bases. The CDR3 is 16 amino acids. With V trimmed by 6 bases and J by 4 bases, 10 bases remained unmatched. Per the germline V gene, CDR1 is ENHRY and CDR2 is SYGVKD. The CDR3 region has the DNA TGTGCCATCAGGGAAGAGGGGACAGGGGGAAGCACTGAAGCTTTCTTT. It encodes CAIREEGTGGSTEAFF.

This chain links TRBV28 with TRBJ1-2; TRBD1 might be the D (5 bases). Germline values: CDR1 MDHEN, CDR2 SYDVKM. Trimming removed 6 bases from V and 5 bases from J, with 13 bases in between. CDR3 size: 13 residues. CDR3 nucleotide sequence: TGTGCCAGCAGGTCAGGGCAGGAGTATGGCTACACCTTC. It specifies CASRSGQEYGYTF.

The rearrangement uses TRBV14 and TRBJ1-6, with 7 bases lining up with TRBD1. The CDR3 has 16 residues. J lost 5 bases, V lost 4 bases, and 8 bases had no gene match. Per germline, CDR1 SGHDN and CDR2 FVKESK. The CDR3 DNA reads TGTGCCAGCAGCCCCCGACAGGGCCTAAATAATTCACCCCTCCACTTT. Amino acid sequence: CASSPRQGLNNSPLHF.

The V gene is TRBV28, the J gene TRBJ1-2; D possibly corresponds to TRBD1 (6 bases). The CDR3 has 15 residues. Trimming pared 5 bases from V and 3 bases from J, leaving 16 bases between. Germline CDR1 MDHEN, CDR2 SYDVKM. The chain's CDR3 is CASSPTPGTHYGYTF. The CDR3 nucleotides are TGTGCCAGCAGTCCCACCCCTGGGACACACTATGGCTACACCTTC.

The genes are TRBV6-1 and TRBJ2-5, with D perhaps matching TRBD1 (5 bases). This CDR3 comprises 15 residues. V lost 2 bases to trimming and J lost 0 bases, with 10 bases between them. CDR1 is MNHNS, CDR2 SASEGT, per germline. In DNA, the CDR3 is TGTGCCAGCAGTGAATTAAAGGGGAACCAAGAGACCCAGTACTTC. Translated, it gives CASSELKGNQETQYF.

The CDR3 nucleotides read TGTGCCTCCCGGACAGGTACCCCGAACACTGAAGCTTTCTTT. Amino acids: CASRTGTPNTEAFF. V usage is TRBV10-3 and J usage is TRBJ1-1; 7 bases agree with TRBD1. V was clipped by 11 bases and J by 1 base; unmatched bases: 10. CDR3 length: 14 residues. The germline CDR1 and CDR2 sequences are ENHRY and SYGVKD.

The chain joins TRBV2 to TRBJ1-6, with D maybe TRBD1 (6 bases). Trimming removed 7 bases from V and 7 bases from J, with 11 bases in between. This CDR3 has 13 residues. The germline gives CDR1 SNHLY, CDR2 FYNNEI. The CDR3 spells CASIGQGNSPLHF. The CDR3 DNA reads TGTGCCAGCATCGGGCAGGGGAATTCACCCCTCCACTTT. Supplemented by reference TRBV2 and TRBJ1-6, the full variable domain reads EPEVTQTPSHQVTQMGQEVILRCVPISNHLYFYWYRQILGQKVEFLVSFYNNEISEKSEIFDDQFSVERPDGSNFTLKIRSTKLEDSAMYFCASIGQGNSPLHFGNGTRLTVT.

CDR3 sequence reads: CASSINYEQYF. CDR3 in DNA: TGTGCCAGCAGTATCAACTACGAGCAGTACTTC. The rearrangement uses TRBV28 and TRBJ2-7; D gene ambiguous. This CDR3 comprises 11 residues. The V end lost 5 bases, the J end lost 3 bases, and 5 bases lay between the germline ends. In germline, CDR1 is MDHEN, CDR2 SYDVKM.

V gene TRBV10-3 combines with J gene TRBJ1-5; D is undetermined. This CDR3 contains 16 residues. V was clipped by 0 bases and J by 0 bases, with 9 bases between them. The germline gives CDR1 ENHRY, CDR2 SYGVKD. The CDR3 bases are TGTGCCATCAGTGAGTCGAGGCAGTCTAGCAATCAGCCCCAGCATTTT. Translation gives CAISESRQSSNQPQHF.

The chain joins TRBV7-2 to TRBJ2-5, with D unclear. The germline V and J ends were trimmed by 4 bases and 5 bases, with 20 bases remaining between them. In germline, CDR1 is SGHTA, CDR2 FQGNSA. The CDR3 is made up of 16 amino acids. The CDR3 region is CASSSPNKPPYETQYF. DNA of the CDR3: TGTGCCAGCAGCTCGCCCAACAAACCACCGTACGAGACCCAGTACTTC.

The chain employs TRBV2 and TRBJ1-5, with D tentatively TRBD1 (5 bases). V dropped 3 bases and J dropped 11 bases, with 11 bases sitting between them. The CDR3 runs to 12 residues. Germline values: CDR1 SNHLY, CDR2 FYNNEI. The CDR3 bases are TGTGCCAGCAGTGATCAGGGCTTGGCCCAGCATTTT. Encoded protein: CASSDQGLAQHF.